Presented here are 22 T cell receptor beta chains from one specimen sequenced in a study of blood T cell repertoires in COVID-19. Clones were sequenced by immunoSEQ multiplex PCR, and TCRdb holds only the in-frame ones, with some missing. The sample consists of about 120,000 clones, approximately 86% of them appearing once. Sequences were obtained from peripheral blood. These receptors were obtained from a woman aged 45-59 years with active or convalescent COVID-19.

This rearrangement joins TRBV6-6 to TRBJ2-3; TRBD1 matches 7 bases. Per germline, CDR1 MNHNY and CDR2 SVGAGI (reference sequence). The junction had 7 bases not matched to a gene; V was cut back by 2 bases and J by 5 bases. This CDR3 comprises 15 residues. CDR3 in DNA: TGTGCCAGCAGTTACAGGGACAGAACCATAGATACGCAGTATTTT. Encoded protein: CASSYRDRTIDTQYF.

The V and J genes are TRBV20-1 and TRBJ2-7, with no clear D. The germline gives CDR1 DFQATT, CDR2 SNEGSKA (reference sequence). V lost 3 bases and J 0 bases, leaving 9 bases between the germline ends. The CDR3 spans 13 residues. The CDR3 sequence: CSASIGGSYEQYF. The CDR3 DNA follows: TGCAGTGCTAGTATCGGCGGCTCCTACGAGCAGTACTTC.

The V call is TRBV27, the J call TRBJ2-3; no reliable D call. From germline, CDR1 is MNHEY and CDR2 SMNVEV (reference sequence). The CDR3 sequence is 14 residues long. With 3 bases removed from V and 2 bases from J, the gap between germline ends came to 9 bases. This CDR3 is CASSFGVPTDTQYF. CDR3 DNA: TGTGCCAGCAGTTTCGGTGTCCCCACAGATACGCAGTATTTT.

This clone showed up just once. The genes are TRBV20-1 and TRBJ2-7, with D perhaps TRBD1 (5 bases). There are 11 residues in the CDR3. The V gene's germline CDR1 is DFQATT and CDR2 SNEGSKA (reference sequence). V was pared by 5 bases and J by 0 bases, with 5 bases between. This CDR3 is CSAGASYEQYF. The CDR3 DNA follows: TGCAGTGCTGGGGCCTCCTACGAGCAGTACTTC.

The V gene is TRBV28, the J gene TRBJ2-2; D call uncertain. The V end lost 2 bases, the J end lost 5 bases, and 6 bases lay between the germline ends. The germline V gene encodes CDR1 MDHEN and CDR2 SYDVKM. This CDR3 is 13 amino acids long. The CDR3 spells CASSLMYTGELFF. The DNA for the CDR3 is TGTGCCAGCAGTTTAATGTATACCGGGGAGCTGTTTTTT.

The V and J genes are TRBV5-1 and TRBJ2-2, with 7 bases matching TRBD1. V gave up 0 bases and J gave up 4 bases; unmatched junction bases: 3. Looked up from germline, CDR1 is SGHRS and CDR2 is YFSETQ. The CDR3 sequence is 15 residues long. The CDR3 is CASSLGDRFTGELFF. The CDR3 DNA follows: TGCGCCAGCAGCTTGGGGGACAGATTCACCGGGGAGCTGTTTTTT.

The V and J genes are TRBV9 and TRBJ2-2; 11 nucleotides align to TRBD2. V shed 0 bases, J shed 7 bases, and the junction held 5 bases outside the gene matches. There are 16 residues in the CDR3. The germline V gene encodes CDR1 SGDLS and CDR2 YYNGEE. The DNA of the CDR3 is TGTGCCAGCAGCGTAGCGTTGACTAGCGGGATCGGGGAGCTGTTTTTT. Its translation: CASSVALTSGIGELFF.

The chain links TRBV11-2 to TRBJ2-5; possible D gene TRBD2, 6 bases. The germline V and J ends were trimmed by 5 bases and 1 base, with 8 bases remaining between them. This CDR3 comprises 13 residues. The germline gives CDR1 SGHAT, CDR2 FQNNGV. CDR3 sequence (DNA): TGTGCCAGCAGCCCCGGGAGCCAAGAGACCCAGTACTTC. Translation: CASSPGSQETQYF.

The chain links TRBV5-5 to TRBJ2-7, with D uncertain. V shed 3 bases and J shed 6 bases, with 7 bases lying between them. The CDR3 is made up of 11 amino acids. Germline V gene sequence: CDR1 SGHKS, CDR2 YYEKEE (reference sequence). The CDR3 sequence is CASSSSLEQYF. The CDR3 DNA follows: TGTGCCAGCAGCTCGTCCCTCGAGCAGTACTTC.

On this clone itself: One end of the junction fails to match germline, which may point to a read error. For the CDR3, the DNA is TGTGCCAACAGTTATCTCCCCCGGGACAGAAAAGAGACCCAGTACTTC. Amino acids: CANSYLPRDRKETQYF. The rearrangement uses TRBV6-2 or TRBV6-3 and TRBJ2-5, with 7 bases lining up with TRBD1. This CDR3 has 16 amino acids. CDR1 is MNHEY, CDR2 SVGEGT, per germline.

J is TRBJ2-1 and V is TRBV6-5; D unresolved. V dropped 4 bases and J dropped 5 bases, with 15 bases sitting between them. Germline lookup yields CDR1 MNHEY and CDR2 SVGAGI. The CDR3 runs to 15 residues. CDR3 sequence (DNA): TGTGCCAGCAGTTCACAGCCTCCTCGCGACAATGAGCAGTTCTTC. It encodes CASSSQPPRDNEQFF.

The chain combines TRBV11-2 with TRBJ2-5; D may be TRBD1 (5 bases). The CDR3 runs 17 residues. The V gene's germline CDR1 is SGHAT and CDR2 FQNNGV. Trimming cost V 0 bases and J 0 bases, with 14 bases left between them. The CDR3 sequence: CASSLEFRVTDQETQYF. CDR3 in DNA: TGTGCCAGCAGCTTAGAGTTTCGGGTGACAGACCAAGAGACCCAGTACTTC.

The rearrangement uses TRBV7-9 and TRBJ2-2, with D perhaps TRBD1 (5 bases). V lost 3 bases, J lost 8 bases, and 13 bases lay in between. Germline V CDR1 and CDR2: SEHNR, FQNEAQ (reference sequence). CDR3 length: 14 residues. As DNA, the CDR3 is TGTGCCAGCAGCTTCAGACAGACGGGTGGGGAGCTGTTTTTT. Translating gives CASSFRQTGGELFF.

The chain joins TRBV7-3 to TRBJ1-3; 9 bases match TRBD1. The CDR3 covers 21 residues. CDR1 and CDR2 (germline): SGHTA, FQGTGA. J gave up 2 bases and V 0 bases, and 17 bases lay outside the gene matches. DNA of the CDR3: TGTGCCAGCAGCTTAACGGCGTCCTCCCGACCCGGGACAGGGCCTGGAAACACCATATATTTT. Residues: CASSLTASSRPGTGPGNTIYF.

This rearrangement joins TRBV28 to TRBJ2-7; D may be TRBD1 (6 bases). The CDR3 is 15 amino acids. The germline gives CDR1 MDHEN, CDR2 SYDVKM. The V gene lost 6 bases and the J gene lost 3 bases, with 18 bases spanning the gap. In DNA, the CDR3 is TGTGCCAGCAGCCTGGATAGGGACAAGGACTACGAGCAGTACTTC. Amino acid sequence: CASSLDRDKDYEQYF.

The V and J genes are TRBV2 and TRBJ1-4, with D maybe TRBD1 (5 bases). With 3 bases removed from V and 3 bases from J, the gap between germline ends came to 11 bases. CDR3 length: 15 amino acids. CDR1 SNHLY and CDR2 FYNNEI come from the germline V gene. CDR3 region: CASSDWGEPNEKLFF. As DNA, the CDR3 is TGTGCCAGCAGTGATTGGGGGGAGCCTAATGAAAAACTGTTTTTT.

V and J are TRBV7-3 and TRBJ1-2; the D is unclear. Germline V gene sequence: CDR1 SGHTA, CDR2 FQGTGA. CDR3 size: 13 residues. Deletions cut 1 base from V and 4 bases from J, with 7 bases between. Here the CDR3 reads CASSLSNGYGYTF. CDR3 bases: TGTGCCAGCAGCTTAAGTAACGGCTATGGCTACACCTTC.

The V gene is TRBV28, the J gene TRBJ2-3, with 10 bases identical to TRBD2. In germline, CDR1 is MDHEN, CDR2 SYDVKM. This CDR3 spans 15 amino acids. V lost 4 bases to trimming and J lost 4 bases; unmatched junction nucleotides: 5. The CDR3 loop is CASSYSGRPSDTQYF. The CDR3, as DNA: TGTGCCAGCAGTTATAGCGGGAGGCCGTCAGATACGCAGTATTTT.

V usage is TRBV30 and J usage is TRBJ2-1, with TRBD2 identical over 11 bases. This CDR3 spans 14 amino acids. Trimming cost V 5 bases and J 7 bases; bases outside gene matches: 7. The germline CDR1 and CDR2 sequences are GTSNPN and SVGIG (reference sequence). The CDR3 DNA reads as TGTGCCTGGGGGGGACTAGCGGAGAAAAATGAGCAGTTCTTC. Its protein product is CAWGGLAEKNEQFF.

This chain connects TRBV24-1 to TRBJ1-2; D is uncertain. V shed 10 bases and J shed 4 bases, with 12 bases lying between them. From germline, CDR1 is KGHDR and CDR2 SFDVKD. This CDR3 comprises 12 residues. The CDR3 nucleotides read TGTGCCACTGGTGACACAAGCTATGGCTACACCTTC. It codes for CATGDTSYGYTF.

The gene calls are TRBV18 and TRBJ1-4, with TRBD1 identical over 10 bases. This CDR3 region has 15 residues. The V and J ends lost 3 bases and 8 bases, in that order; junction bases with no gene match: 6. Per the germline V gene, CDR1 is KGHSH and CDR2 is LQKENI. CDR3 loop: CASSPGTGDVEKLFF. The CDR3 nucleotides read TGTGCCAGCTCACCGGGGACAGGGGATGTAGAAAAACTGTTTTTT.

This rearrangement joins TRBV6-2 or TRBV6-3 to TRBJ2-7; 9 nucleotides match TRBD1. This CDR3 comprises 14 residues. From germline, CDR1 is MNHEY and CDR2 SVGEGT. V trimming: 2 bases; J trimming: 5 bases; junction bases outside the gene matches: 4. CDR3 sequence reads: CASSYTGGIHEQYF. The CDR3 DNA reads as TGTGCCAGCAGTTACACAGGGGGCATCCACGAGCAGTACTTC.